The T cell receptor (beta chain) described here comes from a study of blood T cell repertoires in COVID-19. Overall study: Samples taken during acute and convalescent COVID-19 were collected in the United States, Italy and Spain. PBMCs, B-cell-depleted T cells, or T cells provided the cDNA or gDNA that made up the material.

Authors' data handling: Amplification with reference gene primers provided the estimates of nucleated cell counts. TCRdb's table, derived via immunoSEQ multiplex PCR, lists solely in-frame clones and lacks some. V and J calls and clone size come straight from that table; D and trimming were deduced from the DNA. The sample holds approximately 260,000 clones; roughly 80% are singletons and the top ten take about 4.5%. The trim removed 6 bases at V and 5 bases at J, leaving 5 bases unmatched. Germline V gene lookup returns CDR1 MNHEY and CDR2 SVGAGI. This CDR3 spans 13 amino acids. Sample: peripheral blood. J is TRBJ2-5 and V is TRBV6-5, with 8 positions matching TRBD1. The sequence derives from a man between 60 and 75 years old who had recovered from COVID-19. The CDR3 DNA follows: TGTGCCAGCAGGACAGGGGTCCAGGAGACCCAGTACTTC. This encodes CASRTGVQETQYF.